The following is a TCR beta chain sequence with its context. There are 13 residues in the CDR3. V shed 1 base and J shed 5 bases, with 6 bases lying between them. CDR1 SEHNR and CDR2 FQNEAQ come from the germline V gene (reference sequence). PCR involved 60 Vbeta and 13 Jbeta primers. Sequencing was performed with immunoSEQ multiplex PCR; in TCRdb, only in-frame clones are kept and a portion is missing. The sample includes 150,000 or so clones, around four fifths of them seen just once. This sample was taken from a study of cytomegalovirus exposure and HLA in healthy donors. The receptor was isolated from a woman under 40 in good health and CMV-seronegative. The sequencing sample was made of PBMCs. The chain carries TRBV7-9 and TRBJ1-3, with D possibly being TRBD1 (5 bases). The CDR3 region has the DNA TGTGCCAGCAGCTTAGAGGGGAGAAACACCATATATTTT. This gives the protein CASSLEGRNTIYF. Full variable domain (rest looked up from reference TRBV7-9 and TRBJ1-3): DTGVSQNPRHKITKRGQNVTFRCDPISEHNRLYWYRQTLGQGPEFLTYFQNEAQLEKSRLLSDRFSAERPKGSFSTLEIQRTEQGDSAMYLCASSLEGRNTIYFGEGSWLTVV.